The source of this TCR beta chain is a study of T cell repertoires in cytomegalovirus infection. Study details: CMV epitopes that were recently identified and HLA-C-restricted were used alongside well-studied HLA-B-restricted ones.

Each CDR3 protein is one row after TCRdb ran MiXCR on the reads. The table records about 890,000 distinct CDR3 sequences, 30% to 40% of them present only once. Germline lookup yields CDR1 SGHAT and CDR2 FQDESV (reference sequence). This CDR3 has 12 residues. Trimming stripped 5 bases from V and 8 bases from J, with 12 bases between. In regard to this clonotype: Antigen unknown.

This material consisted of cultured CD8+ T cells from PBMCs, taken from culture after CMV antigen stimulation. This chain links TRBV11-1 with TRBJ1-1; D is unresolved. The receptor comes from a human donor in good health (CMV status not recorded). Some clones in this sample may be carry-over from other donors' samples. The DNA for the CDR3 is TGTGCCAGCAGCCATTGGTCGACGGAAGCTTTCTTT. As protein: CASSHWSTEAFF.